These 11 T cell receptor beta chains were all obtained from the same sample, sequenced in a study of PD-L1 blockade in urothelial cancer. Noted time point: pretreatment peripheral blood. This table comes from immunoSEQ multiplex PCR, and its TCRdb copy is limited to in-frame clones, with some not included. The sample records approximately 47,000 clones, 82% being singletons. This sample comprised PBMCs, obtained around atezolizumab (anti-PD-L1) treatment. All receptors come from a man in his fifties with urothelial cancer.

This chain connects TRBV28 to TRBJ2-3; 12 bases match TRBD1. Germline CDR1 and CDR2: MDHEN and SYDVKM. J was trimmed by 5 bases and V by 1 base; bases with no gene match: 4. This CDR3 has 16 amino acids. The CDR3 loop reads CASSLLGTGGRDTQYF. In nucleotides, the CDR3 is TGTGCCAGCAGTTTATTAGGGACAGGGGGCAGAGATACGCAGTATTTT.

This sequence joins TRBV6-5 and TRBJ2-3; D is perhaps TRBD1 (7 bases). CDR1 and CDR2 (germline): MNHEY, SVGAGI. Between the trimmed V and J ends, which lost 6 bases and 7 bases, there was a span of 17 bases. There are 14 residues in the CDR3. The CDR3 DNA follows: TGTGCCAGCAGACAATCAGACAGGGACTATACGCAGTATTTT. This codes for CASRQSDRDYTQYF.

The table lists this clone with a few counts. This chain connects TRBV30 to TRBJ1-1, with TRBD1 as a possible D gene (5 bases). The CDR3 runs 13 residues. The V and J ends lost 3 bases and 1 base respectively, with 9 bases between them. Per germline, CDR1 GTSNPN and CDR2 SVGIG (reference sequence). The CDR3 nucleotides read TGTGCCTGGAGCCCAGGACAGAACACTGAAGCTTTCTTT. Translated: CAWSPGQNTEAFF. The full variable domain, its missing parts supplied by reference TRBV30 and TRBJ1-1, is SQTIHQWPATLVQPVGSPLSLECTVEGTSNPNLYWYRQAAGRGLQLLFYSVGIGQISSEVPQNLSASRPQDRQFILSSKKLLLSDSGFYLCAWSPGQNTEAFFGQGTRLTVV.

The CDR3 region is CASSRKGEGNTEAFF. The DNA of the CDR3 is TGTGCCAGCAGCCGAAAGGGGGAAGGGAACACTGAAGCTTTCTTT. This chain joins TRBV5-4 and TRBJ1-1; possible D gene TRBD1, 6 bases. This CDR3 contains 15 residues. V lost 4 bases and J 1 base, leaving 14 bases between the germline ends. Germline V gene sequence: CDR1 SGHNT, CDR2 YYREEE (reference sequence).

This chain links TRBV10-1 with TRBJ2-5; D is possibly TRBD2 (5 bases). V was shortened by 6 bases and J by 5 bases, with 13 bases between the two germline ends. Germline values: CDR1 WNHNN, CDR2 SYGVQD (reference sequence). The CDR3 sequence is 13 residues long. CDR3 coding DNA: TGCGCCAGCAGCCGGGATCCGGGCGAGACCCAGTACTTC. It encodes CASSRDPGETQYF.

This rearrangement joins TRBV29-1 to TRBJ1-4; D perhaps matches TRBD1 (6 bases). Deletions cut 7 bases from V and 6 bases from J, with 12 bases between. Germline CDR1 and CDR2: SQVTM and ANQGSEA. This CDR3 spans 12 amino acids. The CDR3 DNA is TGCAGCGCCGGACAGTCGGATGAAAAACTGTTTTTT. Protein product: CSAGQSDEKLFF. The full variable domain, rest sourced from reference TRBV29-1 and TRBJ1-4, is SAVISQKPSRDICQRGTSLTIQCQVDSQVTMMFWYRQQPGQSLTLIATANQGSEATYESGFVIDKFPISRPNLTFSTLTVSNMSPEDSSIYLCSAGQSDEKLFFGSGTQLSVL.

The chain joins TRBV5-4 to TRBJ1-4; D not resolved. V lost 4 bases and J 7 bases, leaving 20 bases between the germline ends. The CDR3 covers 16 residues. Germline V gives CDR1 SGHNT, CDR2 YYREEE (reference sequence). Here the CDR3 DNA reads TGTGCCAGCAGCACTGAGGCGGGATTTGACGGTGAAAAACTGTTTTTT. Translated, it gives CASSTEAGFDGEKLFF.

This clone showed up just once. V gene TRBV5-1 combines with J gene TRBJ2-1; the D gene is possibly TRBD2 (5 bases). The CDR3 contains 16 residues. CDR1 and CDR2 (germline): SGHRS, YFSETQ. V was pared by 0 bases and J by 3 bases, with 13 bases between. The CDR3 sequence: CASSLAGIIYYNEQFF. As DNA, the CDR3 is TGCGCCAGCAGCTTGGCCGGGATCATTTACTACAATGAGCAGTTCTTC.

The V call is TRBV5-4, the J call TRBJ2-1, with D possibly TRBD2 on 7 matching bases. The length of the CDR3 is 13 residues. Trimming took 2 bases from V and 7 from J, leaving 10 bases between them. Germline CDR1 SGHNT, CDR2 YYREEE (reference sequence). Here the CDR3 reads CASSFAGANEQFF. CDR3 bases: TGTGCCAGCAGCTTTGCGGGGGCGAATGAGCAGTTCTTC.

The genes are TRBV6-6 and TRBJ2-7, with 7 bases matching TRBD2. J gave up 2 bases and V 4 bases, and 8 bases lay outside the gene matches. The CDR3 has 15 residues. Looked up from germline, CDR1 is MNHNY and CDR2 is SVGAGI (reference sequence). CDR3 bases: TGTGCCAGCAGTTCGAGCCCCGGGACTACCTACGAGCAGTACGTC. This gives the protein CASSSSPGTTYEQYV.

The V call is TRBV5-8, the J call TRBJ2-2; 8 bases are shared with TRBD1. The CDR3 contains 15 residues. Looked up from germline, CDR1 is SGHTS and CDR2 is YDEGEE. V trimming: 4 bases; J trimming: 2 bases; junction bases outside the gene matches: 4. The CDR3 spells CASSAGQANTGELFF. CDR3 nucleotide sequence: TGTGCCAGCAGCGCGGGACAGGCCAACACCGGGGAGCTGTTTTTT.